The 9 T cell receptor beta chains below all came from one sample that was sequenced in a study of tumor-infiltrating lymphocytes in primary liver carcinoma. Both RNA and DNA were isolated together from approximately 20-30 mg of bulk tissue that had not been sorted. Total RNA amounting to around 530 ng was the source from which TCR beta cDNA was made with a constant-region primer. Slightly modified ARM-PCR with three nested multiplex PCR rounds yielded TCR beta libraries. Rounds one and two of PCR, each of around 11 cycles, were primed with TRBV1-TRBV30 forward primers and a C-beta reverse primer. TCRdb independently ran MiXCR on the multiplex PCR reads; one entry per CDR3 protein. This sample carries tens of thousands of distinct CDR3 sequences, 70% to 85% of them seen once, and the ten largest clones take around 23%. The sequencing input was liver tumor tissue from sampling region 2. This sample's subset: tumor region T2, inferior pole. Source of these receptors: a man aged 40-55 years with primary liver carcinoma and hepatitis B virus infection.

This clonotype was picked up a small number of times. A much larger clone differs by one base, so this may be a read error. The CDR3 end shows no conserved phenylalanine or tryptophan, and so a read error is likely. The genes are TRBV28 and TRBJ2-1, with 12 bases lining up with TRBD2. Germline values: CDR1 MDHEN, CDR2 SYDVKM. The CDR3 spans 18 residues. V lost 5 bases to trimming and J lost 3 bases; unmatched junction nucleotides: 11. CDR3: CASSGESSGRGGYNEQFL. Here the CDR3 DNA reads TGTGCCAGCAGTGGTGAATCTAGCGGGAGGGGAGGCTACAATGAGCAGTTCCTC.

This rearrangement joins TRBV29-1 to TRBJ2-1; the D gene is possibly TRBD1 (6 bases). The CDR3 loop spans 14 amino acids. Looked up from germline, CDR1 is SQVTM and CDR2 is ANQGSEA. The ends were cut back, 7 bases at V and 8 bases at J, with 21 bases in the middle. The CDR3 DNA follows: TGCAGCGGATTGCCGAGACAGGAAGTGGATGAGCAGTTCTTC. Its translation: CSGLPRQEVDEQFF.

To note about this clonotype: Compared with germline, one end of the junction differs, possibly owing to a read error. This CDR3 reads CANSQRRGSKNTEAFF. CDR3 bases: TGCGCCAACAGCCAAAGGAGGGGCAGTAAGAACACTGAAGCTTTCTTT. This chain links TRBV4-1 with TRBJ1-1, with D maybe TRBD1 (5 bases). The germline gives CDR1 MGHRA, CDR2 YSYEKL. The CDR3 has 16 residues.

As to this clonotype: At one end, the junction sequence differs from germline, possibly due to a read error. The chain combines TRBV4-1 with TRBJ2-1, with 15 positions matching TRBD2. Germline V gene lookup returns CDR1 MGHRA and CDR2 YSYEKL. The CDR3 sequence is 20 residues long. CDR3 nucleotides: TGCGCCTGCAGCTCCTCATATAGCGGACTAGCGGGAGGGCCGGGAAATGAGCAGTTCTTC. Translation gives CACSSSYSGLAGGPGNEQFF.

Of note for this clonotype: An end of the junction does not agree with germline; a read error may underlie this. The CDR3: CASGIRGGLLNYEHYF. CDR3 sequence (DNA): TGTGCCAGCGGCATCCGGGGGGGACTTTTAAACTACGAGCATTACTTC. V usage is TRBV5-6 and J usage is TRBJ2-7; 8 positions agree with TRBD2. This CDR3 contains 16 residues. Germline CDR1 SGHDT, CDR2 YYEEEE.

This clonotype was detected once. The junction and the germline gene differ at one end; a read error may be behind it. DNA of the CDR3: TGTGCCAGCAGACTAAATGATGCCTATGAGCACTTCTTC. Translated, it gives CASRLNDAYEHFF. This sequence joins TRBV11-2 and TRBJ2-1; no definite D call. Germline-derived CDR1 and CDR2 are SGHAT and FQNNGV. The CDR3 contains 13 residues.

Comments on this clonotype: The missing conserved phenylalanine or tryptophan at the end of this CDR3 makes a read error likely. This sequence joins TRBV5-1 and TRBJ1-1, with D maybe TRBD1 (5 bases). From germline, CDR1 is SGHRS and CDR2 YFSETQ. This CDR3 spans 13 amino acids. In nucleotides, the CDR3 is TGCGCCAGCAGCTCCGGGGCTAACACTGTAGCTTTCCTT. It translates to CASSSGANTVAFL.

CDR3 region: CAGSYSSPSGSNEQYF. The CDR3, as DNA: TGTGCTGGCAGTTACAGCTCGCCTAGCGGGAGCAACGAGCAGTACTTC. V and J are TRBV6-6 and TRBJ2-7; 10 bases are shared with TRBD2. The CDR3 has 16 amino acids. In germline, CDR1 is MNHNY, CDR2 SVGAGI (reference sequence).

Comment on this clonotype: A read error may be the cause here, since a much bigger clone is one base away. CDR3 residues: CAGHGGEAGELFF. CDR3 nucleotides: TGCGCCGGCCATGGAGGGGAAGCTGGGGAGCTGTTTTTT. J is TRBJ2-2 and V is TRBV5-1; a weak D match, TRBD2 (6 bases). The V gene lost 10 bases and the J gene lost 8 bases, with 18 bases spanning the gap. Looked up from germline, CDR1 is SGHRS and CDR2 is YFSETQ. The CDR3 runs to 13 residues.